The rows below give T cell receptor beta chains drawn from one sample of a study of human T cells and chemical hapten exposure. TCRdb processed the RACE reads anew with MiXCR; each CDR3 protein has one entry. This table holds tens of thousands of distinct CDR3 sequences, 10% to 14% found once. Here the sequenced sample was whole blood, taken in connection with sensitization to the hapten diphenylcyclopropenone (DPC). Receptor source: a woman between 45 and 65 years old with alopecia areata. Some clones in this sample may be carry-over from other donors' samples. Both conserved end residues are part of each CDR3. D genes are given only for firm matches. Size values are once, few and many counts, or a class for expanded clones, and some rows have none.

>TRBJ2-5|TRBV11-1|few|.
CASSGMGIQYF
TGTGCCAGCAGCGGAATGGGGATCCAGTACTTC
>TRBJ2-7|TRBV6-1|.|.
CASSEIRGREQYF
TGTGCCAGCAGTGAAATCAGGGGTCGCGAGCAGTACTTC
>TRBJ2-2|TRBV7-7|many|.
CASSFGDARNTGELFF
TGTGCTAGCAGCTTTGGGGACGCACGGAACACCGGGGAGCTGTTTTTT
>TRBJ1-5|TRBV9|few|.
CASSVGSLPNQPQHF
TGTGCCAGCAGCGTAGGAAGCCTCCCTAATCAGCCCCAGCATTTT
>TRBJ2-1|TRBV27|many|TRBD1
CASSAARGITEQFF
TGTGCCAGCAGTGCGGCCAGGGGGATCACTGAGCAGTTCTTC
>TRBJ1-6|TRBV20-1|many|TRBD1
CSARMGQGYNSPLHF
TGCAGTGCTAGGATGGGACAGGGCTATAATTCACCCCTCCACTTT
>TRBJ2-7|TRBV5-1|few|TRBD2
CASSPSGSSYEQYF
TGCGCCAGCAGCCCTAGCGGGAGCTCCTACGAGCAGTACTTC
>TRBJ2-1|TRBV29-1|many|TRBD2
CSVEGAGAVYNEQFF
TGCAGCGTTGAAGGAGCGGGAGCGGTGTACAATGAGCAGTTCTTC
>TRBJ2-2|TRBV29-1|few|.
CSVGVPGELFF
TGCAGCGTCGGGGTTCCCGGGGAGCTGTTTTTT
>TRBJ2-1|TRBV14|.|.
CASSHRAYNEQFF
TGTGCCAGCAGCCACAGGGCCTACAATGAGCAGTTCTTC
>TRBJ1-2|TRBV19|many|.
CASSMANRVLYGYTF
TGTGCCAGTAGTATGGCCAACCGGGTTCTCTATGGCTACACCTTC
>TRBJ1-4|TRBV5-5|many|.
CASSLFTGGADEKLFF
TGTGCCAGCAGCTTGTTTACGGGGGGCGCCGATGAAAAACTGTTTTTT
>TRBJ1-4|TRBV5-1|many|TRBD1
CASSLGLGTVYPATNEKLFF
TGCGCCAGCAGCTTGGGGTTGGGGACAGTATACCCTGCAACTAATGAAAAACTGTTTTTT
>TRBJ2-1|TRBV19|few|TRBD2
CASSIGGTSGRGAHNEQFF
TGTGCCAGTAGTATCGGGGGAACTAGCGGGAGAGGGGCGCACAATGAGCAGTTCTTC
>TRBJ2-2|TRBV30|many|.
CAWSVRAARGELFF
TGTGCCTGGAGTGTAAGGGCAGCCCGCGGGGAGCTGTTTTTT
>TRBJ1-2|TRBV11-2|.|TRBD1
CASSLALTGQAGYTF
TGTGCCAGCAGCTTAGCCCTGACGGGACAGGCCGGCTACACCTTC
>TRBJ2-2|TRBV11-2|many|TRBD2
CASGGTTLGTGELFF
TGTGCCAGCGGAGGGACTACCCTGGGAACCGGGGAGCTGTTTTTT
>TRBJ2-7|TRBV7-9|.|TRBD1
CASSLYGTGVYEQYF
TGTGCCAGCAGCTTATACGGGACAGGGGTATACGAGCAGTACTTC
>TRBJ2-7|TRBV27|many|.
CASSLGAGGYEQYF
TGTGCCAGCAGTTTAGGGGCAGGGGGGTACGAGCAGTACTTC
>TRBJ2-3|TRBV20-1|.|.
CSAGIDTQYF
TGCAGTGCAGGAATAGATACGCAGTATTTT
>TRBJ2-7|TRBV3-2|few|.
CASSQALLYEQYF
TGTGCCAGCAGCCAAGCGCTCCTGTACGAGCAGTACTTC
>TRBJ1-1|TRBV7-9|.|TRBD1
CASSRQGNTEAFF
TGTGCCAGCAGTCGACAGGGAAACACTGAAGCTTTCTTT
>TRBJ2-7|TRBV6-1|.|.
CASSAGLGEQYF
TGTGCCAGCAGCGCAGGGTTGGGCGAGCAGTACTTC
>TRBJ2-7|TRBV7-8|.|.
CASSASLASYEQYF
TGTGCCAGCAGCGCTAGCTTGGCCTCCTACGAGCAGTACTTC
>TRBJ2-5|TRBV12-3/TRBV12-4|.|.
CASSFLIRTETQYF
TGTGCCAGCAGTTTTCTTATACGGACTGAGACCCAGTACTTC
>TRBJ1-5|TRBV5-4|few|.
CASSLKGTEPQHF
TGTGCCAGCAGCTTGAAAGGGACGGAGCCCCAGCATTTT
>TRBJ1-1|TRBV6-5|many|.
CASSYWGEAFF
TGTGCCAGCAGTTATTGGGGTGAAGCTTTCTTT
>TRBJ2-5|TRBV4-3|.|TRBD2
CASSQDTPSGRGETQYF
TGCGCCAGCAGCCAAGATACGCCTAGCGGGAGGGGAGAGACCCAGTACTTC
>TRBJ1-2|TRBV7-2|many|TRBD1
CASSTTPGTAGGGYTF
TGTGCCAGCAGCACAACCCCCGGGACAGCCGGGGGTGGCTACACCTTC
>TRBJ2-6|TRBV6-5|many|.
CASGTAGISGANVLTF
TGTGCCAGCGGGACTGCCGGAATCTCTGGGGCCAACGTCCTGACTTTC
>TRBJ1-2|TRBV7-9|many|.
CASSKNPGANYGYTF
TGTGCCAGCAGCAAAAACCCAGGGGCTAACTATGGCTACACCTTC
>TRBJ2-3|TRBV6-1|few|.
CASNKEGASDTQYF
TGTGCCAGCAATAAGGAGGGGGCATCAGATACGCAGTATTTT
>TRBJ1-4|TRBV19|many|.
CASSPPQDGRLFF
TGTGCCAGTAGTCCCCCCCAGGACGGTAGACTGTTTTTT
>TRBJ2-1|TRBV10-1|many|.
CACSSYNEQFF
TGCGCCTGTTCCAGCTACAATGAGCAGTTCTTC
>TRBJ2-3|TRBV12-3/TRBV12-4|many|.
CASSLGGFSTDTQYF
TGTGCCAGCAGCTTAGGAGGGTTTAGCACAGATACGCAGTATTTT
>TRBJ2-4|TRBV6-2/TRBV6-3|many|TRBD2
CASSYPGLAGPGNIQYF
TGTGCCAGCAGTTACCCCGGACTAGCGGGGCCAGGGAACATTCAGTACTTC
>TRBJ1-1|TRBV11-1|.|.
CASSPSRTLNTEAFF
TGTGCCAGCAGCCCCTCCCGGACATTGAACACTGAAGCTTTCTTT
>TRBJ2-1|TRBV3-1|many|.
CASSQMPNPTYNEQFF
TGTGCCAGCAGCCAAATGCCCAACCCGACATACAATGAGCAGTTCTTC
>TRBJ2-7|TRBV12-3/TRBV12-4|.|.
CASSLASVGREPYEQYF
TGTGCCAGCAGTTTAGCTTCTGTGGGACGGGAGCCCTACGAGCAGTACTTC
>TRBJ1-3|TRBV29-1|.|.
CSVEFRSSGNTIYF
TGCAGCGTTGAATTTCGGAGCTCTGGAAACACCATATATTTT
>TRBJ2-3|TRBV20-1|.|TRBD2
CSPKTSGRADTQYF
TGCAGTCCCAAAACTAGCGGGAGAGCCGATACGCAGTATTTT
>TRBJ2-2|TRBV7-3|many|.
CASSLDGARGELFF
TGTGCCAGCAGCTTAGACGGGGCCAGGGGGGAGCTGTTTTTT
>TRBJ1-2|TRBV29-1|many|.
CSVVPQEGGAYGYTF
TGCAGCGTTGTCCCACAGGAGGGGGGCGCCTATGGCTACACCTTC
>TRBJ2-1|TRBV5-6|.|TRBD1
CASSRDREGGYNEQFF
TGTGCCAGCAGCCGGGACAGGGAAGGAGGCTACAATGAGCAGTTCTTC
>TRBJ1-4|TRBV12-3/TRBV12-4|few|.
CASSIRTVNNEKLFF
TGTGCCAGCAGTATCCGGACAGTGAATAATGAAAAACTGTTTTTT
>TRBJ1-6|TRBV6-2/TRBV6-3|.|.
CASTYDDLGADRPLHF
TGTGCCAGCACCTACGACGACCTAGGAGCCGATCGACCCCTCCACTTT
>TRBJ2-7|TRBV10-3|.|TRBD1
CAIRGGQGGDEQYF
TGTGCCATCAGAGGTGGACAGGGCGGTGACGAGCAGTACTTC
>TRBJ2-5|TRBV29-1|.|TRBD1
CSVRDRSTQETQYF
TGCAGCGTTAGGGACAGATCAACTCAAGAGACCCAGTACTTC
>TRBJ2-3|TRBV7-8|many|.
CASSLLGGTQYF
TGTGCCAGCAGCCTCCTTGGTGGTACGCAGTATTTT
>TRBJ2-7|TRBV2|.|TRBD2
CASSESGRAHEQYF
TGTGCCAGCAGTGAAAGCGGGAGGGCCCACGAGCAGTACTTC